This T cell receptor (beta chain) was obtained from a study of blood T cell repertoires in COVID-19. Germline CDR1 LNHDA, CDR2 SQIVND (reference sequence). The junction had 8 bases not matched to a gene; V was cut back by 7 bases and J by 2 bases. CDR3 length: 15 amino acids. Per the original methods: Amplification of reference gene primers provided the estimated nucleated cell counts. Sequencing used immunoSEQ multiplex PCR; TCRdb keeps in-frame clones, though not all of them. V, J and clone size are taken as reported in that table, and D and trimming were inferred from the DNA itself. The sample shows over 45,000 clones, roughly 85% of them seen only once.

Sequenced material: peripheral blood. The chain uses TRBV19 and TRBJ1-5, with 7 bases that match TRBD1. This clonotype originated in a human donor in a cohort sampled during active or convalescent COVID-19. The CDR3 is CASTSTGTGNQPQHF. As DNA, the CDR3 is TGTGCCAGTACCTCAACCGGGACAGGCAATCAGCCCCAGCATTTT.